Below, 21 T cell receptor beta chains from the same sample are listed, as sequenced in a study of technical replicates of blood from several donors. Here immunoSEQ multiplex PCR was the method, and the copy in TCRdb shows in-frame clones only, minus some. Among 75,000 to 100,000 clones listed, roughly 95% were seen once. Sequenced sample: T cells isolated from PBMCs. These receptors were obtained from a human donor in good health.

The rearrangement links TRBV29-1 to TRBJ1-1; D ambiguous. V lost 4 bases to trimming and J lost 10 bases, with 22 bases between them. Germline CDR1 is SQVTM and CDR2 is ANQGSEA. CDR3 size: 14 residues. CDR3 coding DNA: TGCAGCGTTGTCCCCTTTGAGGCAGCAAGTGGAGCTTTCTTT. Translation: CSVVPFEAASGAFF.

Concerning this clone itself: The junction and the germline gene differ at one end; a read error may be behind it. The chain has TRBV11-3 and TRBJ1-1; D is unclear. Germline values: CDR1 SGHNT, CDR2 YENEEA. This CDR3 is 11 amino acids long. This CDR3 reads CASSLGVGQDF. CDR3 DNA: TGTGCCAGCAGCTTAGGAGTAGGTCAGGACTTT.

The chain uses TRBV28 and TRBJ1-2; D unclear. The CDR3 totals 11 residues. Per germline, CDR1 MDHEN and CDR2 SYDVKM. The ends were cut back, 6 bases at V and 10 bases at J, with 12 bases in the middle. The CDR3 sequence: CASSLTHDYTF. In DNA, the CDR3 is TGTGCCAGCAGCTTAACACACGACTACACCTTC.

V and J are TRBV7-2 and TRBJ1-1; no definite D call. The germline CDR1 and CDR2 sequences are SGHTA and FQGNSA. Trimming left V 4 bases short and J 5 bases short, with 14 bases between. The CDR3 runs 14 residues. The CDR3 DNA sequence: TGTGCCAGCAGCTACTACCAAGGGAGGACTGAAGCTTTCTTT. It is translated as CASSYYQGRTEAFF.

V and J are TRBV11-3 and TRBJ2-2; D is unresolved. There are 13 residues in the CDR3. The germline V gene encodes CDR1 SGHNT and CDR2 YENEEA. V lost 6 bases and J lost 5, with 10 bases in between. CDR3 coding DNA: TGTGCCAGCAGGCCGACTTCAACCGGGGAGCTGTTTTTT. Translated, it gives CASRPTSTGELFF.

CDR3 sequence (DNA): TGTGCCAGCAGCGGAACCGGCGGGAGCGCAGATACGCAGTATTTT. Residues: CASSGTGGSADTQYF. The chain links TRBV9 to TRBJ2-3, with 7 bases matching TRBD2. CDR1 SGDLS and CDR2 YYNGEE come from the germline V gene. Germline trimming cut 3 bases from V and 4 bases from J; bases unmatched to any gene: 8. The length of the CDR3 is 15 residues.

CDR3 sequence (DNA): TGTGCCAGCAGCTTATTCAGGGGGAAGATTAACTATGGCTACACCTTC. The encoded protein is CASSLFRGKINYGYTF. J is TRBJ1-2 and V is TRBV7-8; 7 bases match TRBD1. The trim removed 2 bases at V and 1 base at J, leaving 7 bases unmatched. Germline assignment: CDR1 SGHVS and CDR2 FQNEAQ. There are 16 residues in the CDR3.

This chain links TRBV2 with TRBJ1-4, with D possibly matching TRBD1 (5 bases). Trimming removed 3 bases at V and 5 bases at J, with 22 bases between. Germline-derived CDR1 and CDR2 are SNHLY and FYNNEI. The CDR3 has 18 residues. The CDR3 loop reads CASSEGTGSFGGNEKLFF. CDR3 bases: TGTGCCAGCAGTGAGGGTACAGGTTCCTTCGGAGGGAATGAAAAACTGTTTTTT.

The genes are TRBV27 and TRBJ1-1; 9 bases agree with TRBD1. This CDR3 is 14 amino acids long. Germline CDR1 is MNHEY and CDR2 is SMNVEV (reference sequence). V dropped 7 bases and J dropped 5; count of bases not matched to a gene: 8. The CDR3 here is CASTQQGARTEAFF. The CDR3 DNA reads TGTGCCAGCACCCAACAGGGGGCACGGACTGAAGCTTTCTTT.

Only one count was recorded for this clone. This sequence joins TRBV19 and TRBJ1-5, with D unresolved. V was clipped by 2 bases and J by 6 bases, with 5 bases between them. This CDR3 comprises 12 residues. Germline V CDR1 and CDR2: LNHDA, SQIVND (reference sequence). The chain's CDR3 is CASSITGQPQHF. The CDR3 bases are TGTGCCAGTAGTATAACGGGTCAGCCCCAGCATTTT.

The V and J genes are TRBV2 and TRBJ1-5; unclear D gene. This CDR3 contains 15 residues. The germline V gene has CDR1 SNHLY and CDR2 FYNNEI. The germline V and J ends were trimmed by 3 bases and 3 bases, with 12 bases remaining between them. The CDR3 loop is CASSEAPSPNQPQHF. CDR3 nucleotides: TGTGCCAGCAGTGAGGCCCCCTCTCCCAATCAGCCCCAGCATTTT.

CDR3 coding DNA: TGTGCCAGCGTTTATTCGGGGGGGAACACTGAAGCTTTCTTT. Its protein is CASVYSGGNTEAFF. The chain recombines TRBV28 with TRBJ1-1; D possibly corresponds to TRBD1 (5 bases). V was clipped by 8 bases and J by 1 base, with 14 bases between them. This CDR3 is built from 14 residues. Germline values: CDR1 MDHEN, CDR2 SYDVKM. Full variable domain (outside the CDR3, taken from reference TRBV28 and TRBJ1-1): DVKVTQSSRYLVKRTGEKVFLECVQDMDHENMFWYRQDPGLGLRLIYFSYDVKMKEKGDIPEGYSVSREKKERFSLILESASTNQTSMYLCASVYSGGNTEAFFGQGTRLTVV.

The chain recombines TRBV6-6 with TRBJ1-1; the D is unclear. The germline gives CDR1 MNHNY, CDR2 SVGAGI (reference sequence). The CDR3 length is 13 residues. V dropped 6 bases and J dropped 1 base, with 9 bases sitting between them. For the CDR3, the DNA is TGTGCCAGCAGAGTCGAGCAGAACACTGAAGCTTTCTTT. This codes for CASRVEQNTEAFF.

The CDR3 spells CASSRWAVQQETQYF. In nucleotides, the CDR3 is TGTGCCAGCAGTAGGTGGGCAGTCCAACAAGAGACCCAGTACTTC. The J gene is TRBJ2-5, the V gene TRBV6-1, with D unresolved. This CDR3 spans 15 amino acids. The V and J ends lost 5 bases and 2 bases respectively, with 15 bases between them. The V gene's germline CDR1 is MNHNS and CDR2 SASEGT.

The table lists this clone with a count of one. The CDR3 nucleotides are TGTGCCAGCAGTCCGAGACAGGGGGTCTCGGGCACTGAAGCTTTCTTT. It translates to CASSPRQGVSGTEAFF. The rearrangement joins TRBV9 to TRBJ1-1; 9 bases agree with TRBD1. V shed 5 bases, J shed 4 bases, and the junction held 12 bases outside the gene matches. In germline, CDR1 is SGDLS, CDR2 YYNGEE. The CDR3 covers 16 residues.

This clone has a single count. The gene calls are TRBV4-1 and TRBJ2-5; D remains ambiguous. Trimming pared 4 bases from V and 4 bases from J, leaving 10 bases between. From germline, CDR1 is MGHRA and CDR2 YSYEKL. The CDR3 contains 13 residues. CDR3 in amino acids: CASSPRVSETQYF. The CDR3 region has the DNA TGCGCCAGCAGCCCTCGGGTATCAGAGACCCAGTACTTC.

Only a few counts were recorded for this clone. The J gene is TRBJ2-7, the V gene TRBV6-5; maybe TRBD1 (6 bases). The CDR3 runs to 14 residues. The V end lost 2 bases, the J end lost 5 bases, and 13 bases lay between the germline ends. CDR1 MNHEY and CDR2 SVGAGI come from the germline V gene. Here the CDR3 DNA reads TGTGCCAGCAGTTACAAACCACAGGGAAACGAGCAGTACTTC. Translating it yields CASSYKPQGNEQYF.

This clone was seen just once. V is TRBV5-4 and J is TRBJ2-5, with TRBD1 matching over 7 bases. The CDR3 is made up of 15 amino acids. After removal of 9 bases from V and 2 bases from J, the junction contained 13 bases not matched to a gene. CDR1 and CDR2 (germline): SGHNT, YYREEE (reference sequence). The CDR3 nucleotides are TGTGCCACCCAAGGGGGCAGGGCCAATCAAGAGACCCAGTACTTC. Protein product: CATQGGRANQETQYF.

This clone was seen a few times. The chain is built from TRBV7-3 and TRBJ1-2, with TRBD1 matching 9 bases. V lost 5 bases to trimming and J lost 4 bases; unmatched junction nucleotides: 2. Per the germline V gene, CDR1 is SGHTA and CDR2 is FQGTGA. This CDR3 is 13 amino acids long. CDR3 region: CASSQTGGYGYTF. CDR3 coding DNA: TGTGCCAGCAGCCAGACAGGGGGCTATGGCTACACCTTC.

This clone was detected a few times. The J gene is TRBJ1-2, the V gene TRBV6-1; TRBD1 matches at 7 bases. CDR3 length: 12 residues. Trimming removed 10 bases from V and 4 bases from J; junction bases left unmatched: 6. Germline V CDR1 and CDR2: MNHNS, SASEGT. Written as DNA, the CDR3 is TGTGCCACCCGGGACAGACGCTATGGCTACACCTTC. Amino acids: CATRDRRYGYTF.

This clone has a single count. Written as DNA, the CDR3 is TGTGCCAGCATCAAACAAATAGGCGGCTACGAGCAGTACTTC. Translated: CASIKQIGGYEQYF. V usage is TRBV6-5 and J usage is TRBJ2-7, with D hard to call. The CDR3 runs 14 residues. V lost 7 bases and J lost 3, with 16 bases in between. Looked up from germline, CDR1 is MNHEY and CDR2 is SVGAGI.